A single sample gave rise to the 5 T cell receptor beta chains below, sequenced in a study of cytomegalovirus exposure and HLA in healthy donors. PCR amplification relied on 60 Vbeta primers (plus 13 Jbeta primers). Profiled with immunoSEQ multiplex PCR; TCRdb holds only in-frame clones, not every one. This sample's clone table lists just over 200,000 clones. The sequenced sample consisted of PBMCs. Source of these receptors: a girl aged 2 to 10 in good health and CMV-seropositive.

V and J are TRBV10-2 and TRBJ2-2; 10 bases align to TRBD1. CDR1 WSHSY and CDR2 SAAADI come from the germline V gene. The CDR3 extends over 16 amino acids. J gave up 5 bases and V 0 bases, and 3 bases lay outside the gene matches. CDR3 bases: TGCGCCAGCAGTGAGTCGCGGACAGGGGGTACCGGGGAGCTGTTTTTT. Protein product: CASSESRTGGTGELFF.

The V and J genes are TRBV4-1 and TRBJ2-4; 8 nucleotides match TRBD1. The CDR3 sequence is 15 residues long. The V gene's germline CDR1 is MGHRA and CDR2 YSYEKL. V lost 0 bases and J lost 8; bases outside the gene matches: 6. The CDR3 spells CASSQEVTGGYIQYF. DNA of the CDR3: TGCGCCAGCAGCCAAGAAGTAACAGGGGGTTACATTCAGTACTTC.

The chain joins TRBV9 to TRBJ2-2; D is perhaps TRBD2 (6 bases). There are 14 residues in the CDR3. V lost 4 bases, J lost 5 bases, and 12 bases lay in between. The germline V gene encodes CDR1 SGDLS and CDR2 YYNGEE. CDR3 nucleotide sequence: TGTGCCAGCAGCCCCTATGCGGGAACCGGGGAGCTGTTTTTT. Translation: CASSPYAGTGELFF.

This chain joins TRBV10-1 and TRBJ2-5; TRBD1 matches 9 bases. There are 15 residues in the CDR3. Losses at the gene ends were 3 bases for V and 4 bases for J; bases not matched to a gene: 6. CDR1 WNHNN and CDR2 SYGVQD come from the germline V gene (reference sequence). The CDR3 DNA reads TGCGCCAGCAGTGATCACGGGACAGGGTCAGAGACCCAGTACTTC. Translating gives CASSDHGTGSETQYF.

The chain uses TRBV11-2 and TRBJ1-4, with 8 bases identical to TRBD1. In germline, CDR1 is SGHAT, CDR2 FQNNGV. V gave up 5 bases and J gave up 5 bases; unmatched junction bases: 7. This CDR3 is 15 amino acids long. The CDR3 DNA follows: TGTGCCAGCAGCGGACCAGGGGGCGGGAATGAAAAACTGTTTTTT. Residues: CASSGPGGGNEKLFF.